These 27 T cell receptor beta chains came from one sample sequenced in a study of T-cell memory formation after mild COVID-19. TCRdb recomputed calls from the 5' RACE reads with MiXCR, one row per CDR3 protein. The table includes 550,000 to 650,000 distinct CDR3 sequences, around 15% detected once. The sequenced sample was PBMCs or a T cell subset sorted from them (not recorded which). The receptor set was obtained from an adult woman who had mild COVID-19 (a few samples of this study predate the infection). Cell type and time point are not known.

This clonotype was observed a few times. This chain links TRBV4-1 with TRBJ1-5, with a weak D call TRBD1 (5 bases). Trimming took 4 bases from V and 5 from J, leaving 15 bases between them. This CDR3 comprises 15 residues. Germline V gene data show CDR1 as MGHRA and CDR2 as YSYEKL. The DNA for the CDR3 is TGCGCCAGCAGCCCCTTGACGGGGGACGATCAGCCCCAGCATTTT. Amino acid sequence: CASSPLTGDDQPQHF.

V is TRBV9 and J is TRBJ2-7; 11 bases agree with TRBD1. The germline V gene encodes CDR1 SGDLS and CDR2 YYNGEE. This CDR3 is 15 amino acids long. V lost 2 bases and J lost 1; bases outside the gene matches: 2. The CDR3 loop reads CASSVRDRGSYEQYF. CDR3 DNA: TGTGCCAGCAGCGTCCGGGACAGGGGGTCCTACGAGCAGTACTTC. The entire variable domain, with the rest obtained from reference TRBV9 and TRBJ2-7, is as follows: DSGVTQTPKHLITATGQRVTLRCSPRSGDLSVYWYQQSLDQGLQFLIQYYNGEERAKGNILERFSAQQFPDLHSELNLSSLELGDSALYFCASSVRDRGSYEQYFGPGTRLTVT.

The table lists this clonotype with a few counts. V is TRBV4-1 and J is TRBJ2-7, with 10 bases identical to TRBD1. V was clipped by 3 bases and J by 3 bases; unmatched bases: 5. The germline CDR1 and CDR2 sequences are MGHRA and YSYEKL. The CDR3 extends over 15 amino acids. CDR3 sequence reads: CASSQTGQGNYEQYF. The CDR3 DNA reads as TGCGCCAGCAGCCAGACGGGACAGGGGAACTACGAGCAGTACTTC.

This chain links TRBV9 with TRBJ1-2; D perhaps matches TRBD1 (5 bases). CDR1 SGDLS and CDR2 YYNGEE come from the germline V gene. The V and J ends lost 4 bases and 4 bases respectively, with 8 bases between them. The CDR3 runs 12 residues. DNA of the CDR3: TGTGCCAGCAGCTCGGACACCTATGGCTACACCTTC. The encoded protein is CASSSDTYGYTF. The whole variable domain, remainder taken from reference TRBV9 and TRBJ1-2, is DSGVTQTPKHLITATGQRVTLRCSPRSGDLSVYWYQQSLDQGLQFLIQYYNGEERAKGNILERFSAQQFPDLHSELNLSSLELGDSALYFCASSSDTYGYTFGSGTRLTVV.

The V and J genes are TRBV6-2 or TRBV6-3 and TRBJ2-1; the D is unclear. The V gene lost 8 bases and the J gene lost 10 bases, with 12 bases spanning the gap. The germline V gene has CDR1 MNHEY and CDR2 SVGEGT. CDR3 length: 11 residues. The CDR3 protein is CASLSLKEQFF. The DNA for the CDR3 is TGTGCCAGCCTTAGCCTAAAAGAGCAGTTCTTC.

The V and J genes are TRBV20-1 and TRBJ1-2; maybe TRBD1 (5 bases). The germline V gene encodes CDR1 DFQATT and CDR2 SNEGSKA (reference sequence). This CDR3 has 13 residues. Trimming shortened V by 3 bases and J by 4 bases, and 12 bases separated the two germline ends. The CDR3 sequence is CSARTEFAYGYTF. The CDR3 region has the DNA TGCAGTGCTAGGACAGAGTTCGCCTATGGCTACACCTTC.

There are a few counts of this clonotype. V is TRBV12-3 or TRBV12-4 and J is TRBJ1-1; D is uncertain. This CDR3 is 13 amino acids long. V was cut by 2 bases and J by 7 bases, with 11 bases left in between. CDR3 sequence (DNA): TGTGCCAGCAGTTTACGGGGTAGAGGTGAAGCTTTCTTT. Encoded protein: CASSLRGRGEAFF.

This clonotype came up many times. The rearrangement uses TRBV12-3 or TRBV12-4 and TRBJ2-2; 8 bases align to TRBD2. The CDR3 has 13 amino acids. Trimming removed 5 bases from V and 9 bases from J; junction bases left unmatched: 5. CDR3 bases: TGTGCCAGCAGTCCCGGGGGGGGGTGGGAGCTGTTTTTT. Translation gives CASSPGGGWELFF.

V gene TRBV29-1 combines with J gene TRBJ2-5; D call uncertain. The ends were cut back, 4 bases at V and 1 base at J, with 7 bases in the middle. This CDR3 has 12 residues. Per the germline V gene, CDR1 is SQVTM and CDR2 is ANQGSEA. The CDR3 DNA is TGCAGCGTTGTCGAGGTCCAAGAGACCCAGTACTTC. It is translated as CSVVEVQETQYF.

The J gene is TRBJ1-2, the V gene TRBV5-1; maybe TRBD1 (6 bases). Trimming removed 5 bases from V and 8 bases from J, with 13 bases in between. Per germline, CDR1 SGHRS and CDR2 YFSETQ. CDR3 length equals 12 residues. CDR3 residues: CASSFDRRGYTF. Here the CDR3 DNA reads TGCGCCAGCAGTTTCGACAGGAGGGGCTACACCTTC.

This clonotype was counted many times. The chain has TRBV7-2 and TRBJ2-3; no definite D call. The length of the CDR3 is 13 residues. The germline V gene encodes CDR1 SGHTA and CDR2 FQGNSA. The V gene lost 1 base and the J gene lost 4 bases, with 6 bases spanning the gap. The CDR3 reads CASSLGVADTQYF. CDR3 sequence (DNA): TGTGCCAGCAGCTTAGGTGTAGCAGATACGCAGTATTTT. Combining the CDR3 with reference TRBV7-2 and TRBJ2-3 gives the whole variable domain GAGVSQSPSNKVTEKGKDVELRCDPISGHTALYWYRQSLGQGLEFLIYFQGNSAPDKSGLPSDRFSAERTGGSVSTLTIQRTQQEDSAVYLCASSLGVADTQYFGPGTRLTVL.

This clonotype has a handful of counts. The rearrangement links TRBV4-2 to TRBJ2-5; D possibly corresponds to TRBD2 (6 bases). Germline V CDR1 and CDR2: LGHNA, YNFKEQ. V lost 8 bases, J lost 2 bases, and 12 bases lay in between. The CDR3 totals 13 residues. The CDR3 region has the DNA TGTGCCAGCGCGGCTAGCGTACAAGAGACCCAGTACTTC. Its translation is CASAASVQETQYF.

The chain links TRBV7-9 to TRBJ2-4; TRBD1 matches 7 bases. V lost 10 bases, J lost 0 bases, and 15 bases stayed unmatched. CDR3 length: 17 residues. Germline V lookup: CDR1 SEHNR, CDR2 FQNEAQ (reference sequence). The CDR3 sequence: CAMGRDSPILAKNIQYF. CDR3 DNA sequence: TGTGCCATGGGTAGGGACAGCCCCATCCTAGCCAAAAACATTCAGTACTTC.

In DNA form, the CDR3 reads TGCAGTGCTAGAGGGCAGGCCTTTAACTATGGCTACACCTTC. Translation gives CSARGQAFNYGYTF. The V call is TRBV20-1, the J call TRBJ1-2; D not resolved. V lost 1 base and J lost 1, with 10 bases in between. This CDR3 comprises 14 residues. Per the germline V gene, CDR1 is DFQATT and CDR2 is SNEGSKA (reference sequence).

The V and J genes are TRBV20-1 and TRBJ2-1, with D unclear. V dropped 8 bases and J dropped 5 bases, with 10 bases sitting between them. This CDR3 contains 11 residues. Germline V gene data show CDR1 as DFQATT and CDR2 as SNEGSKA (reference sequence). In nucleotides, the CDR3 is TGCAGTCAATCCCAGGACAATGAGCAGTTCTTC. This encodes CSQSQDNEQFF.

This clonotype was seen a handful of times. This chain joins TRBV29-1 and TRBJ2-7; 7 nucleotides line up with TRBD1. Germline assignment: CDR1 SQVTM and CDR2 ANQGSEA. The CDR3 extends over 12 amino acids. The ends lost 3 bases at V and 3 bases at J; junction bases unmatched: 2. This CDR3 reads CSVDGDSYEQYF. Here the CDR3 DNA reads TGCAGCGTTGATGGGGACAGCTACGAGCAGTACTTC.

CDR3 sequence reads: CASSLTGTGDSYEQYF. The CDR3 nucleotides read TGTGCCAGCAGCTTAACGGGGACAGGGGACTCCTACGAGCAGTACTTC. V usage is TRBV7-2 and J usage is TRBJ2-7; 10 bases are a match to TRBD1. The CDR3 has 16 amino acids. After removal of 2 bases from V and 0 bases from J, the junction contained 4 bases not matched to a gene. Per the germline V gene, CDR1 is SGHTA and CDR2 is FQGNSA. The variable domain in full, completed from reference TRBV7-2 and TRBJ2-7, reads GAGVSQSPSNKVTEKGKDVELRCDPISGHTALYWYRQSLGQGLEFLIYFQGNSAPDKSGLPSDRFSAERTGGSVSTLTIQRTQQEDSAVYLCASSLTGTGDSYEQYFGPGTRLTVT.

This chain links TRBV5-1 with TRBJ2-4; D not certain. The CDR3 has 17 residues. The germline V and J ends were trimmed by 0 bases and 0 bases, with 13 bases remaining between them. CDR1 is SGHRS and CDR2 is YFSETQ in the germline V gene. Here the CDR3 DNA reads TGCGCCAGCAGCTTGGCTTTTGAGAAGGCAGCCAAAAACATTCAGTACTTC. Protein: CASSLAFEKAAKNIQYF. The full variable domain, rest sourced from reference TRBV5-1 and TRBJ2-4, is KAGVTQTPRYLIKTRGQQVTLSCSPISGHRSVSWYQQTPGQGLQFLFEYFSETQRNKGNFPGRFSGRQFSNSRSEMNVSTLELGDSALYLCASSLAFEKAAKNIQYFGAGTRLSVL.

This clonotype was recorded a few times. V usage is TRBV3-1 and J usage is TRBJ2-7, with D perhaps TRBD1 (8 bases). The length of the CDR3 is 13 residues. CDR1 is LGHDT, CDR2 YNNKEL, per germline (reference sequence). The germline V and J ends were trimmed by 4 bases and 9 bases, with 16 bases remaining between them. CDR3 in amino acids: CASSPSGDRRQYF. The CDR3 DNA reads TGTGCCAGCAGCCCCAGCGGGGACAGGCGGCAGTACTTC.

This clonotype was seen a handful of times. For the CDR3, the DNA is TGCGCCAGCTGTCGTACGGGACAGGGCGGCAATGAGCAGTTCTTC. Translating it yields CASCRTGQGGNEQFF. This chain uses TRBV5-1 with TRBJ2-1; 9 bases match TRBD1. Unmatched junction bases numbered 11, after V lost 7 bases and J lost 6 bases. Germline CDR1 reads SGHRS; CDR2 reads YFSETQ. The CDR3 runs to 15 residues. Based on the CDR3 plus reference TRBV5-1 and TRBJ2-1, the full variable domain is KAGVTQTPRYLIKTRGQQVTLSCSPISGHRSVSWYQQTPGQGLQFLFEYFSETQRNKGNFPGRFSGRQFSNSRSEMNVSTLELGDSALYLCASCRTGQGGNEQFFGPGTRLTVL.

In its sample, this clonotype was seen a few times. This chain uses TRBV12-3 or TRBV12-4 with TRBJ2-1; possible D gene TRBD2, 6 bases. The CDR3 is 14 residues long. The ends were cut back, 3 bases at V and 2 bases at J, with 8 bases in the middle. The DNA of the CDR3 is TGTGCCAGCAGTTTCGGCGGGACCTACAATGAGCAGTTCTTC. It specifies CASSFGGTYNEQFF.

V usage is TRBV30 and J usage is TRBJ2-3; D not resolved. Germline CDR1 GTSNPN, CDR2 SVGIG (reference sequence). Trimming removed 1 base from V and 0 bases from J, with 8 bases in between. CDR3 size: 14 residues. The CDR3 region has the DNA TGTGCCTGGAGTGAGACTCGTAGCACAGATACGCAGTATTTT. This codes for CAWSETRSTDTQYF.

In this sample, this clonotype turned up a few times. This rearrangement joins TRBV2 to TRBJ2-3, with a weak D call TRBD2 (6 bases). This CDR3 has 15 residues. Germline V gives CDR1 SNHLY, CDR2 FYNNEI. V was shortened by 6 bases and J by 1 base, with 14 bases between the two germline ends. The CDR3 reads CASRSWGVGTDTQYF. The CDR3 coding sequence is TGTGCCAGCAGGAGCTGGGGGGTAGGCACAGATACGCAGTATTTT.

The CDR3: CASSILGYTEAFF. The CDR3 DNA is TGTGCCAGTAGTATCCTAGGGTACACTGAAGCTTTCTTT. The V and J genes are TRBV19 and TRBJ1-1; D unclear. The V gene lost 3 bases and the J gene lost 3 bases, with 8 bases spanning the gap. In germline, CDR1 is LNHDA, CDR2 SQIVND (reference sequence). CDR3 size: 13 residues.

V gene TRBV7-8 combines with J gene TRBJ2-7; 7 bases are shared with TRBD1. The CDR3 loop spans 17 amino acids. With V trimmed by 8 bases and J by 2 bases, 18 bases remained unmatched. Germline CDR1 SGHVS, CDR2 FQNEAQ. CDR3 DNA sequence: TGTGCCAGCCATCCTCGCCGTCTAGACAGGGACCCCTACGAGCAGTACTTC. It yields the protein CASHPRRLDRDPYEQYF. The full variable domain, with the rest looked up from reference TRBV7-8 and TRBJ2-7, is GAGVSQSPRYKVAKRGQDVALRCDPISGHVSLFWYQQALGQGPEFLTYFQNEAQLDKSGLPSDRFFAERPEGSVSTLKIQRTQQEDSAVYLCASHPRRLDRDPYEQYFGPGTRLTVT.

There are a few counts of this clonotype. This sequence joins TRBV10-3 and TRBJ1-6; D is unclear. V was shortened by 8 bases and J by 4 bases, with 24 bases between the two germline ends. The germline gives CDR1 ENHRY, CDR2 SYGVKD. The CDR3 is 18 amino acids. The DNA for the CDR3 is TGTGCCATCTCGCTCCGGGTTATACCGGGCGGATATAATTCACCCCTCCACTTT. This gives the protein CAISLRVIPGGYNSPLHF.

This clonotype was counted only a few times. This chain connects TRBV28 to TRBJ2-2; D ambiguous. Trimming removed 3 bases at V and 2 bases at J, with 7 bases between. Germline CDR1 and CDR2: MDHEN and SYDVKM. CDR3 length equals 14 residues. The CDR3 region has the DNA TGTGCCAGCAGTTTCTCGCCTAACACCGGGGAGCTGTTTTTT. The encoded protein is CASSFSPNTGELFF.